The 22 T cell receptor beta chains below come from one sample, sequenced in a study of vaccination and CD4 T cells after COVID-19. Treatment in this sample: roughly ten-day PBMC culture with coronavirus spike peptide pools or control peptides (ViraFEST assay). Which antigens these TCRs recognize remains unknown. The Oncomine TCR Beta short-read assay was applied to DNA of cultured CD4+ T cells. MiXCR, run by TCRdb on the PCR reads, gives a single entry per CDR3 protein. The sample holds some 15,000 distinct CDR3 sequences, around 56% seen once. Sequencing was performed on CD4+ T cells from blood, cultured in vitro. Receptors originate from a human donor who had recovered from COVID-19.

This clonotype was observed a few times. The chain couples TRBV7-2 to TRBJ2-7; D may be TRBD1 or TRBD2 (5 bases each). The CDR3 is 11 residues long. Trimming left V 6 bases short and J 8 bases short, with 11 bases between. The germline V gene has CDR1 SGHTA and CDR2 FQGNSA. CDR3 amino acids: CASRSGTKQYF. CDR3 DNA sequence: TGTGCCAGCAGGTCCGGGACGAAGCAGTACTTC.

This clonotype was picked up one time. The chain employs TRBV28 and TRBJ1-1, with D possibly being TRBD1 (5 bases). The CDR3 extends over 16 amino acids. CDR1 is MDHEN and CDR2 is SYDVKM in the germline V gene. Trimming cost V 5 bases and J 4 bases, with 20 bases left between them. The chain's CDR3 is CASSLFLGGVSTEAFF. The CDR3 DNA reads as TGTGCCAGCAGTCTGTTTCTGGGGGGGGTAAGCACTGAAGCTTTCTTT. The full variable domain, its missing parts supplied by reference TRBV28 and TRBJ1-1, is DVKVTQSSRYLVKRTGEKVFLECVQDMDHENMFWYRQDPGLGLRLIYFSYDVKMKEKGDIPEGYSVSREKKERFSLILESASTNQTSMYLCASSLFLGGVSTEAFFGQGTRLTVV.

The V gene is TRBV6-5, the J gene TRBJ2-3; 9 positions agree with TRBD2. The CDR3 length is 17 residues. V dropped 2 bases and J dropped 2; count of bases not matched to a gene: 8. CDR1 and CDR2 (germline): MNHEY, SVGAGI. CDR3 region: CASSYPTLAGYTDTQYF. The CDR3 nucleotides read TGTGCCAGCAGTTACCCTACTCTAGCGGGATACACAGATACGCAGTATTTT.

This clonotype ranks as large (0.1 to 1%). The chain recombines TRBV7-9 with TRBJ2-2; D uncertain. CDR1 SEHNR and CDR2 FQNEAQ come from the germline V gene (reference sequence). The CDR3 runs 14 residues. Between the trimmed V and J ends, which lost 3 bases and 6 bases, there was a span of 11 bases. CDR3 sequence reads: CASSFVDRAGELFF. The CDR3 DNA is TGTGCCAGCAGCTTTGTAGATAGGGCCGGGGAGCTGTTTTTT. Complete variable domain (other parts from reference TRBV7-9 and TRBJ2-2): DTGVSQNPRHKITKRGQNVTFRCDPISEHNRLYWYRQTLGQGPEFLTYFQNEAQLEKSRLLSDRFSAERPKGSFSTLEIQRTEQGDSAMYLCASSFVDRAGELFFGEGSRLTVL.

The gene calls are TRBV18 and TRBJ2-3, with D unclear. The germline V gene encodes CDR1 KGHSH and CDR2 LQKENI. Trimming took 6 bases from V and 2 from J, leaving 21 bases between them. This CDR3 comprises 17 residues. The CDR3 DNA is TGTGCCAGCTCTCAGGAGTCGTTCCGGGTAAACACAGATACGCAGTATTTT. It translates to CASSQESFRVNTDTQYF.

The J gene is TRBJ2-1, the V gene TRBV20-1, with 8 positions matching TRBD2. This CDR3 contains 16 residues. Germline V gives CDR1 DFQATT, CDR2 SNEGSKA (reference sequence). J was trimmed by 0 bases and V by 5 bases; bases with no gene match: 9. CDR3 in amino acids: CSAVDIAGSSYNEQFF. The DNA for the CDR3 is TGCAGTGCTGTCGATATAGCGGGGAGCTCCTACAATGAGCAGTTCTTC.

The V call is TRBV29-1, the J call TRBJ2-2; 9 bases line up with TRBD2. This CDR3 comprises 13 residues. The V gene end was trimmed by 2 bases and the J gene end by 6 bases; junction bases not matched to a gene: 1. Germline V lookup: CDR1 SQVTM, CDR2 ANQGSEA. The CDR3 DNA reads as TGCAGCGTTGAAAAGCGGGAGGCCGGGGAGCTGTTTTTT. This codes for CSVEKREAGELFF.

The J gene is TRBJ2-3, the V gene TRBV5-4; 7 nucleotides align to TRBD1. From germline, CDR1 is SGHNT and CDR2 YYREEE (reference sequence). J lost 1 base, V lost 0 bases, and 2 bases had no gene match. The CDR3 has 15 amino acids. This CDR3 reads CASSLVTGGTDTQYF. CDR3 coding DNA: TGTGCCAGCAGCTTGGTCACAGGGGGCACAGATACGCAGTATTTT.

This clonotype was detected a few times. The gene calls are TRBV7-2 and TRBJ2-7; D not resolved. V dropped 3 bases and J dropped 6 bases, with 6 bases sitting between them. The CDR3 consists of 11 residues. Germline CDR1 and CDR2: SGHTA and FQGNSA. CDR3 in amino acids: CASSFDTEQYF. The CDR3 DNA follows: TGTGCCAGCAGCTTTGATACCGAGCAGTACTTC.

This clonotype was seen more than once but under ten times. This chain links TRBV19 with TRBJ1-5; a possible D gene is TRBD1 (5 bases). V dropped 7 bases and J dropped 3 bases, with 19 bases sitting between them. Per germline, CDR1 LNHDA and CDR2 SQIVND (reference sequence). CDR3 length: 16 residues. CDR3 protein: CASKMGPRAYNQPQHF. DNA of the CDR3: TGTGCCAGTAAAATGGGTCCCAGGGCCTACAATCAGCCCCAGCATTTT.

V is TRBV6-1 and J is TRBJ2-5; 7 nucleotides agree with TRBD1. Germline CDR1 is MNHNS and CDR2 is SASEGT. Trimming took 5 bases from V and 5 from J; bases not matched to a gene: 5. The CDR3 is 13 amino acids. In nucleotides, the CDR3 is TGTGCCAGCAGTCGACAGGGCCGGGAGACCCAGTACTTC. This translates into CASSRQGRETQYF.

This clonotype came up a few times. The chain uses TRBV20-1 and TRBJ2-3; 9 bases match TRBD2. The V segment lost 0 bases and the J segment 4 bases; nucleotides outside the gene matches: 2. This CDR3 is built from 14 residues. The V gene's germline CDR1 is DFQATT and CDR2 SNEGSKA (reference sequence). The CDR3 loop reads CSARDRGRADTQYF. The CDR3 DNA is TGCAGTGCTAGAGATCGCGGGAGGGCAGATACGCAGTATTTT.

This rearrangement joins TRBV14 to TRBJ2-3; TRBD1 or TRBD2 may be the D gene (5 bases each). The CDR3 extends over 14 amino acids. Germline V lookup: CDR1 SGHDN, CDR2 FVKESK. The V end lost 4 bases, the J end lost 3 bases, and 11 bases lay between the germline ends. CDR3 DNA sequence: TGTGCCAGCAGCCCGAGGGGTGGGACAGATACGCAGTATTTT. This gives the protein CASSPRGGTDTQYF.

The rearrangement links TRBV15 to TRBJ2-3; no clear D. Germline loops: CDR1 LNHNV, CDR2 YYDKDF (reference sequence). V was trimmed by 2 bases and J by 6 bases, leaving 9 bases between them. CDR3 length: 13 amino acids. The CDR3 region has the DNA TGTGCCACCAGCAGAACTGAATGGGATACGCAGTATTTT. This codes for CATSRTEWDTQYF.

Concerning this clonotype: The junction and the germline gene differ at one end; a read error may be behind it. The CDR3 loop reads CASSQASIRGGSNQPQHF. The CDR3 DNA reads TGTGCCAGCAGCCAAGCTTCGATCCGGGGGGGGAGCAATCAGCCCCAGCATTTT. V and J are TRBV4-1 and TRBJ1-5; D is possibly TRBD1 (5 bases). Germline V lookup: CDR1 MGHRA, CDR2 YSYEKL. The CDR3 length is 18 residues.

This clonotype has a single count. The V and J genes are TRBV20-1 and TRBJ2-3; D unclear. V lost 2 bases to trimming and J lost 0 bases, with 9 bases between them. CDR3 length: 14 amino acids. Germline V gives CDR1 DFQATT, CDR2 SNEGSKA (reference sequence). The CDR3, as DNA: TGCAGTGCTAGACTCATGACTAGCACAGATACGCAGTATTTT. This encodes CSARLMTSTDTQYF.

This chain connects TRBV10-2 to TRBJ2-5; 10 positions agree with TRBD1. Germline V gene lookup returns CDR1 WSHSY and CDR2 SAAADI. CDR3 length equals 13 residues. V gave up 6 bases and J gave up 10 bases; unmatched junction bases: 8. The CDR3 sequence: CASRGQGFMIQYF. CDR3 in DNA: TGCGCCAGCAGGGGACAGGGGTTTATGATCCAGTACTTC.

There are a few counts of this clonotype. V gene TRBV12-1 combines with J gene TRBJ2-2; the table's TRBD2 call for D was not verified on the DNA. TRBV12-1 is given as a pseudogene. CDR3 length equals 16 residues. The CDR3 coding sequence is TGTGCCAGCAGCTTTCCTAGCGGGAGGGGCACCGGGGAGCTGTTTTTT. It specifies CASSFPSGRGTGELFF.

This chain links TRBV6-1 with TRBJ1-1, with D maybe TRBD1 (5 bases). Trimming took 6 bases from V and 5 from J, leaving 28 bases between them. The CDR3 covers 18 residues. CDR1 is MNHNS and CDR2 is SASEGT in the germline V gene. The CDR3 reads CASRAPGLIRGSTTEAFF. CDR3 DNA: TGTGCCAGCAGGGCACCAGGGTTGATAAGGGGCAGTACGACTGAAGCTTTCTTT.

The chain joins TRBV6-1 to TRBJ2-3, with TRBD2 matching 12 bases. Germline trimming cut 6 bases from V and 4 bases from J; bases unmatched to any gene: 5. The CDR3 consists of 15 residues. CDR1 is MNHNS, CDR2 SASEGT, per germline. The DNA of the CDR3 is TGTGCCAGCAGCGGCCGACTAGCGGGAGCAGATACGCAGTATTTT. It codes for CASSGRLAGADTQYF.

V and J are TRBV27 and TRBJ1-3; no reliable D call. Germline V gene data show CDR1 as MNHEY and CDR2 as SMNVEV (reference sequence). The V and J ends lost 8 bases and 2 bases respectively, with 10 bases between them. The CDR3 runs to 13 residues. The CDR3 nucleotides are TGTGCCAGCGGAAAGCAGGCTGGAAACACCATATATTTT. This gives the protein CASGKQAGNTIYF.

V is TRBV20-1 and J is TRBJ2-2, with 12 bases identical to TRBD2. The CDR3 is 16 residues long. V lost 0 bases, J lost 3 bases, and 2 bases stayed unmatched. Germline CDR1 reads DFQATT; CDR2 reads SNEGSKA (reference sequence). CDR3 coding DNA: TGCAGTGCTAGAGACGGACTAGCGGGATACACCGGGGAGCTGTTTTTT. It yields the protein CSARDGLAGYTGELFF.